A selection of T cell receptor beta chains follows, all from one sample in a study of blood T cells in healthy people across ages. TCRdb re-called the 5' RACE reads through MiXCR, storing one row per CDR3 protein. Here the sample spans more than 500,000 distinct CDR3 sequences, about 27% being singletons. Another study also made use of these data, one on T cells of mothers and their children.

The sample was blood. All receptors come from a boy younger than 10 in good health. Both conserved end residues are part of each CDR3. The D gene is left open where the match is weak. Expanded clones get a size class; other rows say once, few or many, or leave the size out.

d_gene	v_gene	j_gene	abundance	CDR3aa	CDR3nt
NA	TRBV11-2	TRBJ1-3	few	CASSLDGGLPGNTIYF	TGTGCCAGCAGCTTAGATGGTGGACTCCCTGGAAACACCATATATTTT
NA	TRBV10-3	TRBJ2-3	NA	CAISVSGRPAGEPDTQYF	TGTGCCATCAGTGTGAGTGGACGCCCGGCCGGGGAGCCAGATACGCAGTATTTT
TRBD1	TRBV20-1	TRBJ1-2	NA	CSARDMGDSSYGYTF	TGCAGTGCTAGAGACATGGGGGACAGCAGCTATGGCTACACCTTC
NA	TRBV3-1	TRBJ1-3	few	CASSQGVGNTIYF	TGTGCCAGCAGCCAAGGGGTGGGAAACACCATATATTTT
TRBD2	TRBV4-3	TRBJ2-6	NA	CASSQDAPSGSRANVLTF	TGCGCCAGCAGCCAAGATGCGCCTAGCGGGAGTAGGGCCAACGTCCTGACTTTC
TRBD1	TRBV28	TRBJ2-5	few	CASSIQGEWETQYF	TGTGCCAGCAGTATACAGGGGGAGTGGGAGACCCAGTACTTC
NA	TRBV7-3	TRBJ1-1	few	CASRPQGDGTEAFF	TGTGCCAGCAGACCCCAAGGGGATGGTACTGAAGCTTTCTTT
NA	TRBV27	TRBJ2-2	many	CASSFNTGELFF	TGTGCCAGCAGTTTCAACACCGGGGAGCTGTTTTTT
NA	TRBV12-3/TRBV12-4	TRBJ2-1	few	CASSLGWAYYNEQFF	TGTGCCAGCAGTTTAGGGTGGGCCTACTACAATGAGCAGTTCTTC
TRBD1	TRBV15	TRBJ2-4	NA	CATRADREEAKNIQYF	TGTGCCACCAGAGCGGACAGGGAAGAGGCCAAAAACATTCAGTACTTC
TRBD2	TRBV7-9	TRBJ2-7	few	CASSRAGVIYEQYF	TGTGCCAGCAGCCGGGCGGGAGTGATATACGAGCAGTACTTC
NA	TRBV6-2/TRBV6-3	TRBJ2-2	few	CAMGPGPGELFF	TGTGCCATGGGACCGGGTCCCGGGGAGCTGTTTTTT
NA	TRBV7-9	TRBJ2-7	NA	CASSPAAAGSRYEQYF	TGTGCCAGCTCCCCGGCAGCGGCAGGGAGTAGATACGAGCAGTACTTC
TRBD2	TRBV7-9	TRBJ2-7	NA	CASSLARLAGDYEQYF	TGTGCCAGCAGCTTAGCGCGACTAGCGGGGGACTACGAGCAGTACTTC
TRBD1	TRBV29-1	TRBJ2-6	NA	CSVEATGDGANVLTF	TGCAGCGTTGAAGCTACAGGGGACGGGGCCAACGTCCTGACTTTC
TRBD2	TRBV3-1	TRBJ2-1	NA	CASSEGLAGGLYNEQFF	TGTGCCAGCAGCGAAGGACTAGCGGGGGGGCTGTACAATGAGCAGTTCTTC
TRBD2	TRBV20-1	TRBJ2-7	NA	CSARGPGTSGRDSYEQYF	TGCAGTGCTAGAGGCCCCGGGACTAGCGGGAGAGATTCCTACGAGCAGTACTTC
NA	TRBV29-1	TRBJ2-1	NA	CSVEEGAAFIYNEQFF	TGCAGCGTTGAAGAGGGAGCGGCCTTTATCTACAATGAGCAGTTCTTC
NA	TRBV27	TRBJ2-2	NA	CASSLRGGGIGELFF	TGTGCCAGCAGTTTAAGAGGGGGGGGCATCGGGGAGCTGTTTTTT
TRBD2	TRBV5-1	TRBJ2-7	few	CASSSGLAGGHGEQYF	TGCGCCAGCAGCTCTGGACTAGCGGGGGGACACGGCGAGCAGTACTTC
NA	TRBV7-6	TRBJ2-1	few	CASSLHGLAYNEQFF	TGTGCCAGCAGCTTACACGGACTTGCCTACAATGAGCAGTTCTTC
TRBD2	TRBV19	TRBJ2-1	many	CASSITSGTYNEQFF	TGTGCCAGTAGTATTACTAGCGGGACCTACAATGAGCAGTTCTTC
NA	TRBV3-1	TRBJ1-2	NA	CASSETGNGYTF	TGTGCCAGCAGCGAAACAGGGAACGGCTACACCTTC
NA	TRBV11-2	TRBJ2-7	NA	CASSLGGTEQYF	TGTGCCAGCAGCTTGGGGGGTACCGAGCAGTACTTC
TRBD2	TRBV6-5	TRBJ2-3	NA	CASSYTRTSGRRTDTQYF	TGTGCCAGCAGTTACACCAGGACTAGCGGGAGGAGAACAGATACGCAGTATTTT
NA	TRBV5-1	TRBJ1-4	few	CASKLAWGRLSPNEKLFF	TGCGCCAGTAAATTGGCATGGGGGCGACTTAGTCCAAATGAAAAACTGTTTTTT
NA	TRBV7-6	TRBJ2-5	few	CASSLQLQAQETQYF	TGTGCCAGCAGCTTACAGTTACAGGCTCAAGAGACCCAGTACTTC
NA	TRBV12-3/TRBV12-4	TRBJ1-2	NA	CASTPGSANYGYTF	TGTGCCAGCACCCCGGGGTCTGCAAACTATGGCTACACCTTC
TRBD1	TRBV10-3	TRBJ2-1	NA	CAISETGGEHNEQFF	TGTGCCATCAGTGAAACAGGGGGCGAACACAATGAGCAGTTCTTC
NA	TRBV18	TRBJ2-7	few	CASSPKNPPGSPYEQYF	TGTGCCAGCTCACCCAAAAATCCTCCGGGATCCCCCTACGAGCAGTACTTC
NA	TRBV6-1	TRBJ1-2	NA	CASVGAGSGYTF	TGTGCCAGCGTCGGGGCAGGGAGCGGCTACACCTTC
NA	TRBV12-3/TRBV12-4	TRBJ2-2	once	CASSLGEEAGELFF	TGTGCCAGCAGTTTGGGCGAAGAGGCCGGGGAGCTGTTTTTT
NA	TRBV20-1	TRBJ2-7	NA	CSARGSKGFSYEQYF	TGCAGTGCTAGAGGGAGCAAGGGATTTTCCTACGAGCAGTACTTC
TRBD1	TRBV7-9	TRBJ1-1	NA	CASSSRQGPNTEAFF	TGTGCCAGCAGCTCCAGACAGGGGCCTAACACTGAAGCTTTCTTT
NA	TRBV3-1	TRBJ1-3	NA	CASSQDRESGNTIYF	TGTGCCAGCAGCCAGGACAGAGAGTCTGGAAACACCATATATTTT
TRBD2	TRBV5-5	TRBJ2-4	few	CASSLGAGEDIQYF	TGTGCCAGCAGCTTGGGCGCGGGAGAGGACATTCAGTACTTC
NA	TRBV5-1	TRBJ2-7	few	CASSFDRLYEQYF	TGCGCCAGCAGCTTTGACAGGTTGTACGAGCAGTACTTC
NA	TRBV6-1	TRBJ1-2	few	CASSEWPYGYTF	TGTGCCAGCAGTGAGTGGCCTTATGGCTACACCTTC
NA	TRBV18	TRBJ2-5	many	CASSQTREETQYF	TGTGCCAGCTCACAGACTAGGGAAGAGACCCAGTACTTC
NA	TRBV7-6	TRBJ1-1	NA	CASSPYRGNTEAFF	TGTGCCAGCAGCCCATATCGCGGGAACACTGAAGCTTTCTTT
TRBD1	TRBV4-1	TRBJ2-2	NA	CASSPGTGATLSTGELFF	TGCGCCAGCAGCCCAGGGACAGGGGCTACCCTGAGCACCGGGGAGCTGTTTTTT
TRBD1	TRBV7-9	TRBJ2-5	NA	CASSPLFGQGQETQYF	TGTGCCAGCAGTCCACTCTTCGGACAGGGTCAAGAGACCCAGTACTTC
TRBD1	TRBV3-1	TRBJ1-6	many	CASTPGQGVSPLHF	TGTGCCAGCACTCCGGGACAGGGAGTTTCACCCCTCCACTTT
TRBD2	TRBV10-3	TRBJ2-1	NA	CAINPNGGAYNEQFF	TGTGCCATCAATCCTAACGGGGGGGCATACAATGAGCAGTTCTTC
NA	TRBV10-2	TRBJ1-4	few	CASSVEGTTNEKLFF	TGCGCCAGCAGCGTCGAAGGAACAACTAATGAAAAACTGTTTTTT
TRBD2	TRBV7-9	TRBJ2-7	NA	CASSLGTSGGFYEQYF	TGTGCCAGCAGCCTAGGCACTAGCGGAGGCTTTTACGAGCAGTACTTC
NA	TRBV2	TRBJ2-4	few	CASFGGNIQYF	TGTGCCAGCTTTGGCGGAAACATTCAGTACTTC
NA	TRBV12-5	TRBJ1-5	few	CASGGGGGDGPQHF	TGTGCTAGTGGTGGGGGGGGAGGCGACGGCCCCCAGCATTTT
NA	TRBV6-6	TRBJ2-4	NA	CASSTRELAKNIQYF	TGTGCCAGCAGCACCCGGGAGTTAGCCAAAAACATTCAGTACTTC
NA	TRBV12-3/TRBV12-4	TRBJ2-5	many	CASSSPKTQYF	TGTGCCAGCAGTTCCCCTAAGACCCAGTACTTC